This T cell receptor (beta chain) was retrieved from a study of control samples from healthy donors and cancer patients. Germline CDR1 is MGHDK and CDR2 is SYGVNS. V gave up 6 bases and J gave up 4 bases, with 19 bases separating them. The CDR3 contains 16 residues. The data were produced by immunoSEQ multiplex PCR, yet TCRdb's version contains in-frame clones alone and is incomplete. The table includes more than 85,000 clones, roughly 83% detected once. The chain is built from TRBV25-1 and TRBJ1-3, with unresolved D. This receptor was taken from a man between 65 and 80 years old with lung cancer. The material sequenced was PBMCs. The CDR3 protein is CASSRTVGSPGNTIYF. The CDR3 DNA follows: TGTGCCAGCAGCCGGACCGTTGGGTCTCCAGGAAACACCATATATTTT. Full variable domain (missing parts from reference TRBV25-1 and TRBJ1-3): EADIYQTPRYLVIGTGKKITLECSQTMGHDKMYWYQQDPGMELHLIHYSYGVNSTEKGDLSSESTVSRIRTEHFPLTLESARPSHTSQYLCASSRTVGSPGNTIYFGEGSWLTVV.